This T cell receptor (beta chain) was observed in a study of identical twins (dated by TCRdb to 2016 to 2017). For the wider study: The study deep-sequenced TCR alpha and beta repertoires from monozygotic twins, unrelated adults of various ages and cord blood to test whether fetal clonotypes persist. To rule out contamination, the twin experiments were replicated at different times with different library preparation protocols. Results the study describes overall, beyond this receptor: The excess sharing between twins in beta out-of-frame sequences was weaker because fewer shared sequences reduced the signal-to-noise ratio. Because the same donors could not be followed over many years, the conclusions relied on cross-sectional statistical analysis. Recombination models systematically underestimated out-of-frame TCR alpha sharing in monozygotic twins but agreed with sharing between unrelated individuals. Fewer insertions were carried by abundant cord blood beta clonotypes; a weaker similar trend was observed in young adult naive repertoires, while no such trend was observed in memory repertoires. Invariant T cells such as MAIT and iNKT could partly confound zero-insertion analyses, though diverse VJ usage argued against this for most clonotypes. Compared with coincidental sharing between unrelated individuals, out-of-frame TCR alpha sequences shared between twins showed an excess of sequences with low generation probability.

The receptor library was made with 5' RACE. TCRdb names Illumina HiSeq 2000 as the instrument used. A universal primer binding site was introduced by template switching, and a unique molecular identifier was present in the final cDNA, enabling accurate counting of TCR cDNA molecules. Specific primers in the conserved constant-segment region were used to synthesize first-strand cDNA for TCR alpha and beta chains. To control for contamination, every cDNA library carried two barcodes: a SMART-Mk sample barcode plus Illumina barcodes. TruSeq adapter sequences and Illumina sample barcodes were added in two successive PCR steps. TCR alpha and beta cDNA libraries were sequenced on the Illumina HiSeq platform with custom primers. Turning to the authors' computational methods: Unique molecular identifiers were extracted from raw reads with MiGEC, and CDR3 positions were determined with MiXCR. Recombination models were inferred per individual with the repgenHMM and IGoR tools using an EM algorithm. Shared clonotypes were analyzed with the tcR package in R, and sharing was normalized by the product of cloneset sizes. To study raw recombination without the effects of thymic and clonal selection, out-of-frame nonproductive sequences were analyzed. TCRdb cleaned the public reads at Q25 with fastp, built clones with MiXCR and kept in-frame beta chains. All rows with the same CDR3 protein become a single entry with the most common DNA and genes. Here the V and J calls rest on TCRdb's processing, not on the authors' analysis. This sample is represented by over 550,000 distinct CDR3 sequences; roughly 7.2% of them were singletons. Of the sample, less than 2% is held by the ten largest clones.

Every donor was a healthy Caucasian. Three pairs of female monozygotic twins, all aged about 18 to 30 years, made up the twin cohort. RNA for TCR libraries was isolated from peripheral blood mononuclear cells. CDR1 and CDR2 are read off the germline V gene as SNHLY and FYNNEI. From its cysteine to its phenylalanine, the CDR3 spans 14 amino acids. Only CDR3 DNA remains: 42 bases, in frame from the first base. V loses 7 bases at its end and J loses 7 bases; junction bases beyond the gene matches: 13. This clonotype showed up just once. Its antigen is not yet known. Base-call qualities are not available, and no considerably larger clone is one nucleotide away. One read gives only weak evidence. This same sample was also taken into another study, of yellow fever vaccine responses in identical twins. Taken from the second paper: The T cell response to vaccination in identical twins was reported by the authors to appear partly convergent and partly personalized. Focusing on identical twins, the study followed the T cell clones that responded to the vaccine, and did so with precision.

This sequence was found in a woman between 18 and 29 years old in good health. Here the chain combines TRBV2 and TRBJ2-7; 7 bases in the junction line up with TRBD1. The sample consisted of PBMCs. This receptor has the CDR3 CASMRDRPLFEQYF. The nucleotide sequence reads as follows: TGTGCCAGCATGAGGGACAGACCGCTATTTGAGCAGTACTTC.